Each of the 22 T cell receptor beta chains below was sequenced from the same sample in a study of T cell changes during pregnancy in multiple sclerosis. Here immunoSEQ multiplex PCR was the method, and the copy in TCRdb shows in-frame clones only, minus some. The repertoire has roughly 61,000 clones, roughly 93% of them found once; the top ten carry approximately 1.7%. Sequencing was performed on peripheral blood, taken after pregnancy. These receptors were taken from a female donor with multiple sclerosis, enrolled in a pregnancy study.

V and J are TRBV6-6 and TRBJ2-7; maybe TRBD2 (6 bases). This CDR3 has 14 residues. The V gene's germline CDR1 is MNHNY and CDR2 SVGAGI (reference sequence). V was cut by 6 bases and J by 3 bases, with 15 bases left in between. CDR3 sequence: CASRRGSGRYEQYF. CDR3 nucleotide sequence: TGTGCCAGCAGGAGGGGTAGCGGCCGCTACGAGCAGTACTTC.

The chain couples TRBV6-4 to TRBJ2-1; 14 nucleotides line up with TRBD2. The V and J ends lost 3 bases and 6 bases, in that order; junction bases with no gene match: 1. CDR3 length: 15 residues. Germline assignment: CDR1 MRHNA and CDR2 SNTAGT. DNA for the CDR3: TGTGCCAGCAGTGAGACTAGCGGGAGGGCCAATGAGCAGTTCTTC. Amino acid sequence: CASSETSGRANEQFF.

This rearrangement joins TRBV4-2 to TRBJ1-2; D is unresolved. CDR3 size: 16 residues. Germline V gene data show CDR1 as LGHNA and CDR2 as YNFKEQ. Trimming took off 0 bases at V and 3 bases at J, with 14 bases between the two ends. The CDR3 DNA reads as TGTGCCAGCAGCCAAGACGTCAGTAACAAATACTATGGCTACACCTTC. It codes for CASSQDVSNKYYGYTF.

The chain uses TRBV10-2 and TRBJ2-1; D remains unclear. The germline gives CDR1 WSHSY, CDR2 SAAADI. The CDR3 spans 11 residues. Trimming removed 8 bases from V and 6 bases from J, with 8 bases in between. CDR3 region: CASDGGNEQFF. Here the CDR3 DNA reads TGCGCCAGCGACGGCGGCAATGAGCAGTTCTTC.

A few counts support this clone. V is TRBV11-2 and J is TRBJ2-3; D call uncertain. CDR1 is SGHAT and CDR2 is FQNNGV in the germline V gene. The CDR3 loop spans 13 amino acids. Trimming shortened V by 5 bases and J by 2 bases, and 8 bases separated the two germline ends. CDR3 nucleotides: TGTGCCAGCAGCACAGACCCCACAGATACGCAGTATTTT. As protein: CASSTDPTDTQYF.

The V call is TRBV5-6, the J call TRBJ2-1; 9 nucleotides match TRBD2. The CDR3 length is 19 residues. V shed 0 bases, J shed 10 bases, and the junction held 20 bases outside the gene matches. In germline, CDR1 is SGHDT, CDR2 YYEEEE. CDR3 residues: CASSLVTAGGRSPWWEQFF. The DNA for the CDR3 is TGTGCCAGCAGCTTGGTAACAGCGGGAGGACGATCCCCCTGGTGGGAGCAGTTCTTC.

The table lists this clone with a count of one. The chain has TRBV21-1 and TRBJ2-7; TRBD1, the table's D call, was not compared with the DNA. TRBV21-1 is a pseudogene segment. The CDR3 runs 18 residues. The CDR3 spells CASRPRCTAKELRHEQYF. CDR3 nucleotide sequence: TGTGCCAGCAGACCAAGGTGTACAGCCAAAGAGTTACGCCACGAGCAGTACTTC.

The gene calls are TRBV19 and TRBJ1-1, with D perhaps matching TRBD1 (6 bases). The CDR3 has 15 residues. V was cut by 6 bases and J by 4 bases, with 18 bases left in between. Per the germline V gene, CDR1 is LNHDA and CDR2 is SQIVND (reference sequence). The DNA of the CDR3 is TGTGCCAGTAGCGAGAGTACCAGGGGATCCACTGAAGCTTTCTTT. Translated: CASSESTRGSTEAFF.

J is TRBJ1-5 and V is TRBV6-1, with a tentative D call TRBD1 (5 bases). There are 15 residues in the CDR3. V lost 6 bases and J 0 bases, leaving 12 bases between the germline ends. Germline CDR1 is MNHNS and CDR2 is SASEGT. The CDR3 sequence is CASRVQTVSNQPQHF. CDR3 nucleotide sequence: TGTGCCAGCAGAGTCCAGACAGTTAGCAATCAGCCCCAGCATTTT.

The rearrangement links TRBV10-3 to TRBJ1-2; D unresolved. The CDR3 runs to 14 residues. Trimming cost V 3 bases and J 2 bases, with 10 bases left between them. The V gene's germline CDR1 is ENHRY and CDR2 SYGVKD. CDR3 sequence reads: CAISDTGRNYGYTF. In DNA form, the CDR3 reads TGTGCCATCAGTGACACCGGGAGAAACTATGGCTACACCTTC.

This rearrangement joins TRBV18 to TRBJ2-3, with D possibly TRBD1 on 6 matching bases. Germline CDR1 is KGHSH and CDR2 is LQKENI. The V end lost 3 bases, the J end lost 1 base, and 14 bases lay between the germline ends. The CDR3 is 16 amino acids. CDR3 in amino acids: CASSPPGERRTDTQYF. CDR3 coding DNA: TGTGCCAGCTCACCTCCAGGGGAGCGCCGCACAGATACGCAGTATTTT.

The V call is TRBV6-4, the J call TRBJ1-1, with 7 bases lining up with TRBD1. Looked up from germline, CDR1 is MRHNA and CDR2 is SNTAGT. CDR3 length: 14 amino acids. The ends lost 3 bases at V and 1 base at J; junction bases unmatched: 2. CDR3 sequence reads: CASSDRDRNTEAFF. The CDR3 DNA sequence: TGTGCCAGCAGTGATCGGGACAGGAACACTGAAGCTTTCTTT.

This chain links TRBV5-3 with TRBJ1-2, with 7 bases matching TRBD1. TRBV5-3 is assigned to the ORF class and has an uncertain function. This CDR3 contains 15 residues. V dropped 4 bases and J dropped 6; count of bases not matched to a gene: 12. CDR3 nucleotide sequence: TGTGCCAGAAGCATCTCCGGGACAGAAAAACATGGCTACACCTTC. Protein: CARSISGTEKHGYTF.

The chain is built from TRBV27 and TRBJ1-4, with 9 bases identical to TRBD1. V lost 1 base to trimming and J lost 3 bases; unmatched junction nucleotides: 12. In germline, CDR1 is MNHEY, CDR2 SMNVEV (reference sequence). The CDR3 is 19 residues long. In DNA, the CDR3 is TGTGCCAGCAGTTTATGGAGTACGGGACAGGGATTTCCTAATGAAAAACTGTTTTTT. Amino acids: CASSLWSTGQGFPNEKLFF. The full variable domain, completed using reference TRBV27 and TRBJ1-4, is EAQVTQNPRYLITVTGKKLTVTCSQNMNHEYMSWYRQDPGLGLRQIYYSMNVEVTDKGDVPEGYKVSRKEKRNFPLILESPSPNQTSLYFCASSLWSTGQGFPNEKLFFGSGTQLSVL.

This clone was found once. The chain carries TRBV19 and TRBJ2-5; TRBD1 aligns across 7 bases. Germline CDR1 LNHDA, CDR2 SQIVND (reference sequence). The CDR3 sequence is 14 residues long. V was clipped by 5 bases and J by 5 bases; unmatched bases: 8. Written as DNA, the CDR3 is TGTGCCAGTAGTCCCTCGGACAGGTCGGAGACCCAGTACTTC. This translates into CASSPSDRSETQYF.

The genes are TRBV5-6 and TRBJ1-1; D gene ambiguous. The CDR3 has 16 residues. The V end lost 1 base, the J end lost 4 bases, and 17 bases lay between the germline ends. Germline V gives CDR1 SGHDT, CDR2 YYEEEE. CDR3 protein: CASSLWVRWSLTEAFF. CDR3 nucleotides: TGTGCCAGCAGCTTGTGGGTCCGTTGGAGTCTCACTGAAGCTTTCTTT.

This clone was recorded only once. This chain uses TRBV25-1 with TRBJ2-7; D uncertain. The CDR3 totals 14 residues. V gave up 6 bases and J gave up 2 bases, with 14 bases separating them. Looked up from germline, CDR1 is MGHDK and CDR2 is SYGVNS. The CDR3 DNA reads TGTGCCAGCAGCCGGAGCTTGGTCCCCTACGAGCAGTACTTC. Translating it yields CASSRSLVPYEQYF.

The chain joins TRBV10-3 to TRBJ2-1, with 11 bases identical to TRBD1. Trimming took 10 bases from V and 7 from J; bases not matched to a gene: 9. This CDR3 has 14 amino acids. Germline V gene data show CDR1 as ENHRY and CDR2 as SYGVKD. The CDR3 sequence is CATSGTGGENEQFF. The CDR3, as DNA: TGTGCCACCTCCGGGACAGGGGGAGAAAATGAGCAGTTCTTC.

The genes are TRBV10-3 and TRBJ2-1; TRBD2 aligns across 10 bases. V lost 11 bases, J lost 6 bases, and 10 bases stayed unmatched. CDR1 is ENHRY and CDR2 is SYGVKD in the germline V gene. CDR3 length equals 14 residues. This CDR3 is CASRLAGELNEQFF. The CDR3 DNA sequence: TGTGCCTCTCGGCTAGCGGGAGAGCTCAATGAGCAGTTCTTC.

The V call is TRBV7-2, the J call TRBJ1-2; 7 bases line up with TRBD1. The V segment lost 1 base and the J segment 4 bases; nucleotides outside the gene matches: 6. Germline V lookup: CDR1 SGHTA, CDR2 FQGNSA. There are 15 residues in the CDR3. The CDR3, as DNA: TGTGCCAGCAGCTTAGGGCAGAACAGGGGCTATGGCTACACCTTC. Amino acids: CASSLGQNRGYGYTF.

The chain carries TRBV5-8 and TRBJ2-7, with D perhaps TRBD1 (6 bases). With 3 bases removed from V and 0 bases from J, the gap between germline ends came to 16 bases. This CDR3 has 16 amino acids. Looked up from germline, CDR1 is SGHTS and CDR2 is YDEGEE. The CDR3 is CASSSGFWTASYEQYF. For the CDR3, the DNA is TGTGCCAGCAGCTCTGGCTTCTGGACAGCCTCCTACGAGCAGTACTTC.

This clone was recorded once. The rearrangement joins TRBV30 to TRBJ1-1; 8 nucleotides align to TRBD1. This CDR3 is 13 amino acids long. Germline lookup yields CDR1 GTSNPN and CDR2 SVGIG (reference sequence). Trimming cost V 2 bases and J 6 bases; bases outside gene matches: 5. The CDR3 is CAWSRWGQAEAFF. In DNA, the CDR3 is TGTGCCTGGAGTCGCTGGGGACAGGCTGAAGCTTTCTTT.